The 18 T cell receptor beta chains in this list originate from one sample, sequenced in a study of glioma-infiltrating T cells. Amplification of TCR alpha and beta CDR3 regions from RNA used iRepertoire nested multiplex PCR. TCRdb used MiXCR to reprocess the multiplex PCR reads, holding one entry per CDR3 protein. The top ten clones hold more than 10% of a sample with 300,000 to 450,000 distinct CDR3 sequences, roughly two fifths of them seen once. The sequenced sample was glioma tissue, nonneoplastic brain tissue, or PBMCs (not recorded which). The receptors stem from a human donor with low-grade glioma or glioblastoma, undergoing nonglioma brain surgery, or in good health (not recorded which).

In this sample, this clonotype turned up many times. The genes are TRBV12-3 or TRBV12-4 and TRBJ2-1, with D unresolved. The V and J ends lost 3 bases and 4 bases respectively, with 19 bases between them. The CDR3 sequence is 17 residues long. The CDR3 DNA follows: TGTGCCAGCAGTTTCGTTTTTAGGCCTATGAGATACAATGAGCAGTTCTTC. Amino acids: CASSFVFRPMRYNEQFF.

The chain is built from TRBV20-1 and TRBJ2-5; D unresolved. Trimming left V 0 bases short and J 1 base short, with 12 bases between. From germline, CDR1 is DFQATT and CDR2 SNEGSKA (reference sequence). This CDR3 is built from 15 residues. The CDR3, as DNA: TGCAGTGCTAGAGATGGTGGCCAGACCCAAGAGACCCAGTACTTC. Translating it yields CSARDGGQTQETQYF.

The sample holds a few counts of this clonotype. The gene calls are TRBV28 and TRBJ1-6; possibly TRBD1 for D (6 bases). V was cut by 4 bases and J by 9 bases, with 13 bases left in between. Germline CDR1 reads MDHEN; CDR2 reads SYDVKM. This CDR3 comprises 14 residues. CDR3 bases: TGTGCCAGCAGTTCTACAGGGTTGGCTTCACCCCTCCACTTT. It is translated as CASSSTGLASPLHF.

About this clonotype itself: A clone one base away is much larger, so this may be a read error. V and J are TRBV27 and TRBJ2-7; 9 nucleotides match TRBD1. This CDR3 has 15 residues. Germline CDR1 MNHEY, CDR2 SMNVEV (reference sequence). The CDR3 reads CASNLSGQGSYEQYF. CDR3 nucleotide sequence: TGTGCCAGCAATTTATCCGGACAGGGGTCGTACGAGCAGTACTTC.

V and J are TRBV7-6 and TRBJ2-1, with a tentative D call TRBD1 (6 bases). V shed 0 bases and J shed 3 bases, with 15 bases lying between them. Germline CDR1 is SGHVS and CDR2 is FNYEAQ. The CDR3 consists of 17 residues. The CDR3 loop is CASSLAMGRGYYNEQFF. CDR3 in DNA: TGTGCCAGCAGCTTAGCGATGGGCAGGGGATACTACAATGAGCAGTTCTTC.

The CDR3 DNA is TGTGCCAGCAGCTCTAGTTCCAGGGGGCGCCTAGAGACCCAGTACTTC. Amino acid sequence: CASSSSSRGRLETQYF. This chain uses TRBV5-4 with TRBJ2-5; 8 bases fit TRBD1. V was clipped by 3 bases and J by 4 bases; unmatched bases: 11. The CDR3 is 16 amino acids. The germline CDR1 and CDR2 sequences are SGHNT and YYREEE (reference sequence).

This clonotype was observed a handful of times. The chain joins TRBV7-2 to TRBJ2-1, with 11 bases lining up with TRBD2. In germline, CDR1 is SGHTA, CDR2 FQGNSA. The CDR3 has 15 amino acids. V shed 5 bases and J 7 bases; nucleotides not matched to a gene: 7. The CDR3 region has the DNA TGTGCCAGCAGCATACGTAGCGGGAGGGGAAATGAGCAGTTCTTC. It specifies CASSIRSGRGNEQFF.

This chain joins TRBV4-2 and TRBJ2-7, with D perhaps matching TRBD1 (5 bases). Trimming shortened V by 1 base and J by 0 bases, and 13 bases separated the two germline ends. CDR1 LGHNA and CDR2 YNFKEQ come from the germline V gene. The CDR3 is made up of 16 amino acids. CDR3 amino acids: CASSQVFREDSYEQYF. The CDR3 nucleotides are TGTGCCAGCAGCCAAGTCTTCAGGGAAGACTCCTACGAGCAGTACTTC.

CDR3 loop: CSVVWGGATDTQYF. The CDR3 nucleotides read TGCAGCGTTGTCTGGGGGGGCGCCACAGATACGCAGTATTTT. The chain uses TRBV29-1 and TRBJ2-3, with D possibly being TRBD2 (7 bases). Germline CDR1 and CDR2: SQVTM and ANQGSEA. The CDR3 is made up of 14 amino acids. V was clipped by 4 bases and J by 2 bases, with 13 bases between them.

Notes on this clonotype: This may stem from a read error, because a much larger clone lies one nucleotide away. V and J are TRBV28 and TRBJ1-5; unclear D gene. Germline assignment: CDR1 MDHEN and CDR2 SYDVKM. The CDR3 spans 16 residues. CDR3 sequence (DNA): TGTGCCAGCAGTTCGGGTTTAGCGGGAGGCAATCAGCCCAAGCATTTT. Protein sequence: CASSSGLAGGNQPKHF.

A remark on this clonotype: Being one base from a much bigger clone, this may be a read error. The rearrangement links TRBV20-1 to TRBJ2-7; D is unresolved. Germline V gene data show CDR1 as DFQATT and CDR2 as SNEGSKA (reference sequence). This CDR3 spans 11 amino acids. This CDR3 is CIARVLDEQYF. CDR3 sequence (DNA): TGCATTGCTAGAGTGCTAGACGAGCAGTACTTC.

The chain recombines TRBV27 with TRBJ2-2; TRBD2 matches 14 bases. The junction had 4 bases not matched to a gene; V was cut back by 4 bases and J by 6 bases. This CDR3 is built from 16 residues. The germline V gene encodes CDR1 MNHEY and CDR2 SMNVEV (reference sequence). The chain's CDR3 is CASSYTTSGRAGELFF. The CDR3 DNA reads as TGTGCCAGCAGTTACACGACTAGCGGGAGGGCCGGGGAGCTGTTTTTT.

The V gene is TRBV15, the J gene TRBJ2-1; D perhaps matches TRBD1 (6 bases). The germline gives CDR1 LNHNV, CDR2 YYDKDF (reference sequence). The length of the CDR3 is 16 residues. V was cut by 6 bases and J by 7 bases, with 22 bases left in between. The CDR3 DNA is TGTGCCACCAGGGAGGCAACCCTCAGGGGCAATAATGAGCAGTTCTTC. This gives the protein CATREATLRGNNEQFF. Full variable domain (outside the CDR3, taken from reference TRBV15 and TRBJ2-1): DAMVIQNPRYQVTQFGKPVTLSCSQTLNHNVMYWYQQKSSQAPKLLFHYYDKDFNNEADTPDNFQSRRPNTSFCFLDIRSPGLGDTAMYLCATREATLRGNNEQFFGPGTRLTVL.

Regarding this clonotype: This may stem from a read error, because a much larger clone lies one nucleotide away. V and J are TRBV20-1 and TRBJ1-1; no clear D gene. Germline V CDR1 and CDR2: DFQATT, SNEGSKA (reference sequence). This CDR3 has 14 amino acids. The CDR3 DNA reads TGCAGTGCACGGAAAGAACTCAGTTGGACTGAAGCTTCCTTT. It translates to CSARKELSWTEASF.

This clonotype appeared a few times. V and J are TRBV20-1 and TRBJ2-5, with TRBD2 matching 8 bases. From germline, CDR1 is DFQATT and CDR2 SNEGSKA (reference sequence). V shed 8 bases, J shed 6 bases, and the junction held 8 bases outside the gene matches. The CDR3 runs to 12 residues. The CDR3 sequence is CSSPRGGKTQYF. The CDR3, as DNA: TGCAGTAGTCCCCGGGGGGGAAAGACCCAGTACTTC.

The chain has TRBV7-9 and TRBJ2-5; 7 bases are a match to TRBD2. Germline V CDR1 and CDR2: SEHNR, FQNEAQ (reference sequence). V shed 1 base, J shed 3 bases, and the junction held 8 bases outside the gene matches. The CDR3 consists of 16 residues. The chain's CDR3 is CASSLVWAGDKETQYF. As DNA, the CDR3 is TGTGCCAGCAGCTTAGTATGGGCGGGAGACAAAGAGACCCAGTACTTC.

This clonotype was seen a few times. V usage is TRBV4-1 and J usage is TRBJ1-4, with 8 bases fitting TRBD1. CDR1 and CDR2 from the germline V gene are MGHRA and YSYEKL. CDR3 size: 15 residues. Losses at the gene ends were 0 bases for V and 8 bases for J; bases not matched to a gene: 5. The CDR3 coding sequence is TGCGCCAGCAGCCAAGACGGACAGGGAGGGGAAAAACTGTTTTTT. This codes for CASSQDGQGGEKLFF.

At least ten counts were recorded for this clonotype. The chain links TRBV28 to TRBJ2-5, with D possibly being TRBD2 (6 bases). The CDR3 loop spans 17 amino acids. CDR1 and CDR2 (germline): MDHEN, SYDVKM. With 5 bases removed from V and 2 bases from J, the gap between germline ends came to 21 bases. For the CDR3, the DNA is TGTGCCAGCAGTATTACCACCCACGGGGGTCGACAAGAGACCCAGTACTTC. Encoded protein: CASSITTHGGRQETQYF.